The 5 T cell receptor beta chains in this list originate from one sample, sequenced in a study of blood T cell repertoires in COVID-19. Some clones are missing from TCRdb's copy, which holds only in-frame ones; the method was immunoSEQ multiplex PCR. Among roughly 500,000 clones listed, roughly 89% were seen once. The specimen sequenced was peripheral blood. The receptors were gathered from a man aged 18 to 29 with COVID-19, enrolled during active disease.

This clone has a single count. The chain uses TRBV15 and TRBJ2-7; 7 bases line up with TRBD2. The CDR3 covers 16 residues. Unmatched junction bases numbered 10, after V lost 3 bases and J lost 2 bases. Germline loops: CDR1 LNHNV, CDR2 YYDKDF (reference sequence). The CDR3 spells CATSRGGQGLTYEQYF. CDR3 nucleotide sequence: TGTGCCACCAGCAGGGGAGGGCAGGGACTAACCTACGAGCAGTACTTC.

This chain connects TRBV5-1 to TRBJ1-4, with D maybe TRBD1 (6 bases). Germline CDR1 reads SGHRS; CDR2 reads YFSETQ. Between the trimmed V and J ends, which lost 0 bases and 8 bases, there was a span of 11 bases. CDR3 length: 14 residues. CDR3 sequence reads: CASSLGQVGEKLFF. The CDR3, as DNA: TGCGCCAGCAGCTTGGGACAGGTCGGGGAAAAACTGTTTTTT.

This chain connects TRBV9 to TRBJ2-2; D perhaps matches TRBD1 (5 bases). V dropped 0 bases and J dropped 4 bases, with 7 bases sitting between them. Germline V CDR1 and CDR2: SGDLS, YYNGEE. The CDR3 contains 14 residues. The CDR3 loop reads CASSVAGITGELFF. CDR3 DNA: TGTGCCAGCAGCGTAGCAGGGATCACCGGGGAGCTGTTTTTT.

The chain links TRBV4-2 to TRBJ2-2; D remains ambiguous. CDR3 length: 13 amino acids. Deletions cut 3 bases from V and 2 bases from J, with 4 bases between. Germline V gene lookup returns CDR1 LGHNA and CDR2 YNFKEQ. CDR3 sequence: CASSHKNTGELFF. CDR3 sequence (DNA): TGTGCCAGCAGCCATAAAAACACCGGGGAGCTGTTTTTT.

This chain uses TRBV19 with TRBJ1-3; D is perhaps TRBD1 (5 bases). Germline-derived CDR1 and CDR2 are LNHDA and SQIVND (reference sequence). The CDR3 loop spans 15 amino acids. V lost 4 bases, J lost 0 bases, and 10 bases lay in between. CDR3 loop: CASSSDDSSGNTIYF. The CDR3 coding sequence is TGTGCCAGTAGTAGCGACGACAGCTCTGGAAACACCATATATTTT.